Below are 27 T cell receptor beta chains sequenced from a single sample in a study of spatial heterogeneity in lung cancer. Time point in this sample: blood at routine non-recurrence follow-up after resection. TCRdb re-called the 5' RACE reads with MiXCR, one entry per CDR3 protein. In the table there are around 15,000 distinct CDR3 sequences, about 18% of which are singletons. Material: PBMCs, obtained at follow-up. The receptor set was obtained from a male donor with early-stage non-small cell lung cancer.

The chain has TRBV28 and TRBJ2-1, with a weak D call TRBD1 (6 bases). The length of the CDR3 is 16 residues. The germline V gene has CDR1 MDHEN and CDR2 SYDVKM. Trimming stripped 6 bases from V and 2 bases from J, with 17 bases between. The CDR3: CASSSAGTNTYNEQFF. The CDR3 DNA is TGTGCCAGCAGCTCTGCCGGGACAAATACCTACAATGAGCAGTTCTTC. Combining the CDR3 with reference TRBV28 and TRBJ2-1 gives the whole variable domain DVKVTQSSRYLVKRTGEKVFLECVQDMDHENMFWYRQDPGLGLRLIYFSYDVKMKEKGDIPEGYSVSREKKERFSLILESASTNQTSMYLCASSSAGTNTYNEQFFGPGTRLTVL.

The CDR3 protein is CSASGQETQYF. In DNA, the CDR3 is TGCAGTGCTAGCGGACAAGAGACCCAGTACTTC. This chain uses TRBV20-1 with TRBJ2-5, with D unresolved. The CDR3 length is 11 residues. CDR1 DFQATT and CDR2 SNEGSKA come from the germline V gene (reference sequence). V lost 3 bases to trimming and J lost 2 bases, with 4 bases between them.

J is TRBJ2-7 and V is TRBV5-8; D remains unclear. The CDR3 is made up of 11 amino acids. Trimming removed 6 bases at V and 2 bases at J, with 6 bases between. Germline V gives CDR1 SGHTS, CDR2 YDEGEE. The CDR3 is CASTVTYEQYF. CDR3 in DNA: TGTGCCAGCACCGTTACCTACGAGCAGTACTTC.

The gene calls are TRBV20-1 and TRBJ2-6; D uncertain. Germline CDR1 is DFQATT and CDR2 is SNEGSKA (reference sequence). The CDR3 totals 12 residues. Trimming cost V 6 bases and J 1 base, with 4 bases left between them. CDR3 DNA sequence: TGCAGTGCGGAGTCTGGGGCCAACGTCCTGACTTTC. Amino acid sequence: CSAESGANVLTF.

This sequence joins TRBV20-1 and TRBJ1-2; the D is unclear. The CDR3 loop spans 12 amino acids. The V gene lost 1 base and the J gene lost 8 bases, with 11 bases spanning the gap. Germline CDR1 reads DFQATT; CDR2 reads SNEGSKA (reference sequence). The CDR3 coding sequence is TGCAGTGCTAGAGCACTTTACTTAGGCTACACCTTC. Its protein is CSARALYLGYTF.

The V and J genes are TRBV7-8 and TRBJ2-7, with D tentatively TRBD1 (5 bases). In germline, CDR1 is SGHVS, CDR2 FQNEAQ. The CDR3 has 14 residues. The V and J ends lost 0 bases and 4 bases respectively, with 10 bases between them. The CDR3 DNA sequence: TGTGCCAGCAGCTTAGCAGGGGCCCGATACGAGCAGTACTTC. This translates into CASSLAGARYEQYF.

This clonotype was seen ten or more times. The rearrangement uses TRBV10-1 and TRBJ2-1; no reliable D call. The CDR3 sequence is 15 residues long. The V end lost 0 bases, the J end lost 5 bases, and 11 bases lay between the germline ends. CDR1 WNHNN and CDR2 SYGVQD come from the germline V gene (reference sequence). Here the CDR3 DNA reads TGCGCCAGCAGTGAGTCGCGGTGGTCGGACAATGAGCAGTTCTTC. It specifies CASSESRWSDNEQFF.

This chain links TRBV27 with TRBJ2-1, with 8 bases matching TRBD2. Germline loops: CDR1 MNHEY, CDR2 SMNVEV (reference sequence). The CDR3 has 15 residues. Trimming at V came to 2 bases and at J to 6 bases, leaving 6 bases not matched to a gene. In DNA form, the CDR3 reads TGTGCCAGCAGTTTAATCCGGGGGGGCCGCAATGAGCAGTTCTTC. This translates into CASSLIRGGRNEQFF.

This clonotype has only a few counts. The chain recombines TRBV12-3 or TRBV12-4 with TRBJ2-5; a possible D gene is TRBD2 (5 bases). Trimming removed 2 bases at V and 4 bases at J, with 11 bases between. The CDR3 has 14 residues. CDR3 amino acids: CASSLILAGETQYF. DNA of the CDR3: TGTGCCAGCAGTTTAATTCTAGCAGGAGAGACCCAGTACTTC.

In its sample, this clonotype was seen a few times. The chain recombines TRBV14 with TRBJ1-2; no definite D call. This CDR3 region has 13 residues. CDR1 is SGHDN, CDR2 FVKESK, per germline. Trimming shortened V by 8 bases and J by 3 bases, and 13 bases separated the two germline ends. CDR3 sequence: CASGMWRDYGYTF. The DNA of the CDR3 is TGTGCCAGCGGTATGTGGAGAGACTATGGCTACACCTTC. Combining the CDR3 with reference TRBV14 and TRBJ1-2 gives the whole variable domain EAGVTQFPSHSVIEKGQTVTLRCDPISGHDNLYWYRRVMGKEIKFLLHFVKESKQDESGMPNNRFLAERTGGTYSTLKVQPAELEDSGVYFCASGMWRDYGYTFGSGTRLTVV.

This clonotype is medium-sized in the sample. The rearrangement links TRBV27 to TRBJ2-4; perhaps TRBD1 as D (6 bases). Trimming stripped 5 bases from V and 7 bases from J, with 12 bases between. The CDR3 has 13 amino acids. Germline loops: CDR1 MNHEY, CDR2 SMNVEV (reference sequence). In DNA form, the CDR3 reads TGTGCCAGCAGTCCCCCAGGGGTTAACATTCAGTACTTC. It encodes CASSPPGVNIQYF.

V is TRBV11-1 and J is TRBJ2-2, with D perhaps TRBD2 (5 bases). V lost 5 bases and J lost 4, with 14 bases in between. Germline values: CDR1 SGHAT, CDR2 FQDESV (reference sequence). This CDR3 has 15 amino acids. The CDR3 nucleotides are TGTGCCAGCAGCCCGGACTTCATTACCACCGGGGAGCTGTTTTTT. Translation gives CASSPDFITTGELFF.

This clonotype showed up just a few times. The CDR3 sequence is CASSESATNYGYTF. The CDR3 bases are TGTGCCAGCAGTGAATCAGCAACGAACTATGGCTACACCTTC. V is TRBV25-1 and J is TRBJ1-2; D is ambiguous. The V end lost 1 base, the J end lost 2 bases, and 8 bases lay between the germline ends. This CDR3 spans 14 amino acids. Germline V CDR1 and CDR2: MGHDK, SYGVNS.

This clonotype was found many times. The chain's CDR3 is CASSQDSLAGSHGYTF. Here the CDR3 DNA reads TGTGCCAGCAGCCAAGATAGTTTGGCAGGATCACATGGCTACACCTTC. The chain recombines TRBV3-1 with TRBJ1-2, with unresolved D. V gave up 0 bases and J gave up 6 bases, with 17 bases separating them. The CDR3 length is 16 residues. Germline V gene sequence: CDR1 LGHDT, CDR2 YNNKEL (reference sequence).

This clonotype was seen more than once but under ten times. The gene calls are TRBV18 and TRBJ2-5; D is unclear. The CDR3 consists of 12 residues. Germline V gene sequence: CDR1 KGHSH, CDR2 LQKENI. V lost 3 bases to trimming and J lost 1 base, with 3 bases between them. CDR3 protein: CASSPAQETQYF. DNA of the CDR3: TGTGCCAGCTCACCGGCCCAAGAGACCCAGTACTTC.

Here the CDR3 DNA reads TGCGCCAGCAGCTTGACAGCTCAAGAGACCCAGTACTTC. Translating gives CASSLTAQETQYF. The rearrangement joins TRBV5-1 to TRBJ2-5; D gene ambiguous. CDR1 is SGHRS and CDR2 is YFSETQ in the germline V gene. The CDR3 contains 13 residues. V lost 1 base to trimming and J lost 2 bases, with 6 bases between them.

There are a few counts of this clonotype. V usage is TRBV12-3 or TRBV12-4 and J usage is TRBJ1-2; a weak D match, TRBD1 (5 bases). V lost 5 bases, J lost 4 bases, and 14 bases lay in between. The CDR3 totals 14 residues. CDR3 nucleotide sequence: TGTGCCAGCAGTCTAAGGGGTAACGGCTATGGCTACACCTTC. Translated: CASSLRGNGYGYTF.

This clonotype was counted at least ten times. The rearrangement joins TRBV27 to TRBJ1-2; 11 nucleotides agree with TRBD1. Unmatched junction bases numbered 18, after V lost 5 bases and J lost 7 bases. Germline lookup yields CDR1 MNHEY and CDR2 SMNVEV (reference sequence). There are 18 residues in the CDR3. The CDR3: CASSITTGQGEVSGGYTF. As DNA, the CDR3 is TGTGCCAGCAGTATCACAACGGGACAGGGGGAAGTATCGGGTGGCTACACCTTC.

This clonotype has only a few counts. The chain couples TRBV20-1 to TRBJ2-4; 7 bases line up with TRBD2. CDR3 size: 16 residues. V shed 0 bases and J 2 bases; nucleotides not matched to a gene: 7. Germline lookup yields CDR1 DFQATT and CDR2 SNEGSKA (reference sequence). For the CDR3, the DNA is TGCAGTGCTAGAGATAATATCGGGGGGACCAAAAACATTCAGTACTTC. Protein sequence: CSARDNIGGTKNIQYF.

This clonotype was observed a few times. This chain uses TRBV10-3 with TRBJ2-7; D remains unclear. The germline gives CDR1 ENHRY, CDR2 SYGVKD. V lost 2 bases, J lost 5 bases, and 4 bases lay in between. CDR3 length: 11 amino acids. DNA for the CDR3: TGTGCCATCAGTGAGGGAGACGAGCAGTACTTC. Translated, it gives CAISEGDEQYF.

Only a few counts were recorded for this clonotype. The rearrangement joins TRBV5-1 to TRBJ1-4; 9 bases fit TRBD1. The CDR3 has 14 amino acids. V was clipped by 4 bases and J by 5 bases; unmatched bases: 3. CDR1 is SGHRS, CDR2 YFSETQ, per germline. Here the CDR3 DNA reads TGCGCCAGCAGCCTTGGACAGGGGAATGAAAAACTGTTTTTT. It yields the protein CASSLGQGNEKLFF.

The chain recombines TRBV18 with TRBJ2-3; D call uncertain. CDR1 and CDR2 from the germline V gene are KGHSH and LQKENI. This CDR3 contains 15 residues. The V end was cut by 3 bases, the J end by 4 bases, with 14 bases between. CDR3 in amino acids: CASSPQSGVADTQYF. The CDR3 region has the DNA TGTGCCAGCTCACCCCAATCGGGTGTGGCAGATACGCAGTATTTT.

This clonotype is medium-sized (0.01 to 0.1%) in the sample. The chain employs TRBV4-2 and TRBJ1-6, with a possible D match to TRBD1 (5 bases). Trimming took off 0 bases at V and 7 bases at J, with 10 bases between the two ends. Germline V lookup: CDR1 LGHNA, CDR2 YNFKEQ. This CDR3 comprises 15 residues. The CDR3 region is CASSQDWGVNSPLHF. CDR3 in DNA: TGTGCCAGCAGCCAAGATTGGGGGGTCAATTCACCCCTCCACTTT.

The chain carries TRBV7-3 and TRBJ2-5; D remains ambiguous. From germline, CDR1 is SGHTA and CDR2 FQGTGA. The CDR3 contains 13 residues. With 5 bases removed from V and 3 bases from J, the gap between germline ends came to 10 bases. The CDR3 nucleotides are TGTGCCAGCAGCGCCGGCGGAGAAGAGACCCAGTACTTC. Translated: CASSAGGEETQYF. Full variable domain (remainder filled in from reference TRBV7-3 and TRBJ2-5): GAGVSQTPSNKVTEKGKYVELRCDPISGHTALYWYRQSLGQGPEFLIYFQGTGAADDSGLPNDRFFAVRPEGSVSTLKIQRTERGDSAVYLCASSAGGEETQYFGPGTRLLVL.

This clonotype was counted many times. The rearrangement joins TRBV14 to TRBJ1-1; D gene uncertain. CDR1 is SGHDN, CDR2 FVKESK, per germline. The CDR3 covers 15 residues. Trimming stripped 1 base from V and 1 base from J, with 10 bases between. CDR3 residues: CASSQGRRRNTEAFF. DNA of the CDR3: TGTGCCAGCAGCCAAGGCAGGCGAAGGAACACTGAAGCTTTCTTT. The entire variable domain, with the rest obtained from reference TRBV14 and TRBJ1-1, is as follows: EAGVTQFPSHSVIEKGQTVTLRCDPISGHDNLYWYRRVMGKEIKFLLHFVKESKQDESGMPNNRFLAERTGGTYSTLKVQPAELEDSGVYFCASSQGRRRNTEAFFGQGTRLTVV.

The chain has TRBV6-2 or TRBV6-3 and TRBJ1-5; D remains unclear. From germline, CDR1 is MNHEY and CDR2 SVGEGT. Trimming cost V 6 bases and J 6 bases, with 12 bases left between them. CDR3 size: 13 residues. The CDR3 sequence: CASSKREVQPQHF. In DNA, the CDR3 is TGTGCCAGCAGCAAGCGGGAGGTTCAGCCCCAGCATTTT.

The gene calls are TRBV7-9 and TRBJ1-2; possible D gene TRBD1, 6 bases. V lost 5 bases and J lost 4, with 17 bases in between. Germline V lookup: CDR1 SEHNR, CDR2 FQNEAQ (reference sequence). The CDR3 covers 15 residues. The DNA for the CDR3 is TGTGCCAGCAGCCACCCCGGCCCCAGGGGCTATGGCTACACCTTC. The encoded protein is CASSHPGPRGYGYTF. The entire variable domain, with the rest obtained from reference TRBV7-9 and TRBJ1-2, is as follows: DTGVSQNPRHKITKRGQNVTFRCDPISEHNRLYWYRQTLGQGPEFLTYFQNEAQLEKSRLLSDRFSAERPKGSFSTLEIQRTEQGDSAMYLCASSHPGPRGYGYTFGSGTRLTVV.